This TCR beta chain came from a study of shared clonotypes between healthy human individuals. Study results and limitations: It was anticipated that sequencing depth would influence how many clonotypes donors shared. Non-shared clonotypes had lower generation probabilities than clonotypes shared by all four sorted-subset donors.

Regarding this clone: Its antigen is not identified.

Genomic DNA (from each subset) was split evenly across several immunoSEQ plates. Original processing methods: Junction-only sequences without quality scores came from ImmunoSEQ, so filtering differed. Produced via immunoSEQ multiplex PCR; TCRdb's table is partial and in-frame only. V and J calls and clone size are as listed in that table; D and trimming were resolved from the DNA. The profile covers millions of clones, with over 85% appearing a single time and about 0.41% taken by the ten largest. The CDR3 spans 15 residues. Per the germline V gene, CDR1 is SEHNR and CDR2 is FQNEAQ (reference sequence). Germline trimming cut 6 bases from V and 2 bases from J; bases unmatched to any gene: 8.

The sequence was obtained from a man aged 18-30 years in good health. Some clones in this sample may be carry-over from other donors' samples. Sequenced sample: naive CD4+ T cells from PBMCs. Subset of the sample: CD45RA+ positively selected. The gene calls are TRBV7-9 and TRBJ1-1; 8 bases are a match to TRBD1. The CDR3, as DNA: TGTGCCAGCAGAAATACAGGGGGTTTCAACACTGAAGCTTTCTTT. Its translation is CASRNTGGFNTEAFF.